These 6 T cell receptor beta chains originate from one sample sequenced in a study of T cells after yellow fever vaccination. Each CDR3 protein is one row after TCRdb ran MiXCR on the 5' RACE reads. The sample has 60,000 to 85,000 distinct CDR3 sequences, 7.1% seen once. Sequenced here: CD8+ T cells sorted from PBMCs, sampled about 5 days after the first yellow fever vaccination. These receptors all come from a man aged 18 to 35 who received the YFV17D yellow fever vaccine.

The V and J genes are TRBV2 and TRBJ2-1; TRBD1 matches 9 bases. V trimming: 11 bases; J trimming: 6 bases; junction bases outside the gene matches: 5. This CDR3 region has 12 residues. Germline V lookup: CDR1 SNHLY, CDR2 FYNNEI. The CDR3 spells CAGGQGGNEQFF. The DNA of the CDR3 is TGTGCCGGGGGACAGGGAGGCAATGAGCAGTTCTTC.

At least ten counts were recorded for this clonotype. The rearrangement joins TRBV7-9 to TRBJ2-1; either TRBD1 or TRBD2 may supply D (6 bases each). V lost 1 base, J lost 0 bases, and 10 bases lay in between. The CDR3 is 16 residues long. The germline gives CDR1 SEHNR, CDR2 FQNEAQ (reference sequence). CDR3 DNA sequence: TGTGCCAGCAGCTTAGTAGGGGGGCGCTCCTACAATGAGCAGTTCTTC. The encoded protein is CASSLVGGRSYNEQFF.

The CDR3 DNA reads as TGTGCCAGCAGCTTGGGGGGGGCGCCCAATGAGCAGTTCTTC. It encodes CASSLGGAPNEQFF. The chain uses TRBV5-6 and TRBJ2-1, with D possibly being TRBD1 or TRBD2 (6 bases each). V was cut by 0 bases and J by 6 bases, with 10 bases left in between. This CDR3 has 14 residues. Germline V CDR1 and CDR2: SGHDT, YYEEEE.

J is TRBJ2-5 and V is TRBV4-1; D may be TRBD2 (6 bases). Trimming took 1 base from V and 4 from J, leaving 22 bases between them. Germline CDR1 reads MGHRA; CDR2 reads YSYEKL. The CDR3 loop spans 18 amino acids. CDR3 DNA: TGCGCCAGCAGCCAAGGGGAGGCAGCGGCGGTGGGGGGAGAGACCCAGTACTTC. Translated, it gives CASSQGEAAAVGGETQYF.

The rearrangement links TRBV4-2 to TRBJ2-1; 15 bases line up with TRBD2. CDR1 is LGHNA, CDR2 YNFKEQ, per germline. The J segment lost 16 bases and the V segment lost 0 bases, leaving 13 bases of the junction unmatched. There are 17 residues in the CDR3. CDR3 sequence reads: CASSQDSGTSGGPPLFF. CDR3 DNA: TGTGCCAGCAGCCAAGATTCCGGGACTAGCGGGGGGCCGCCTCTCTTCTTC.

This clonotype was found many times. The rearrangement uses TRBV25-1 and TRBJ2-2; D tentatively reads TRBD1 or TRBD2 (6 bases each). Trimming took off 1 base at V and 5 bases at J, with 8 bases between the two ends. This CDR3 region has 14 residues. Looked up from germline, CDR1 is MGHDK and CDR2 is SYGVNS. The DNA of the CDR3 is TGTGCCAGCAGTGAATTAGGGGGGACCGGGGAGCTGTTTTTT. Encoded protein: CASSELGGTGELFF. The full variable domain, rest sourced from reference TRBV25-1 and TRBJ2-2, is EADIYQTPRYLVIGTGKKITLECSQTMGHDKMYWYQQDPGMELHLIHYSYGVNSTEKGDLSSESTVSRIRTEHFPLTLESARPSHTSQYLCASSELGGTGELFFGEGSRLTVL.